The TCR beta chain described here comes from a study of cytomegalovirus exposure and HLA in healthy donors. CDR3 length: 15 residues. V shed 0 bases and J shed 8 bases, with 12 bases lying between them. CDR1 SGHDT and CDR2 YYEEEE come from the germline V gene. PCR was performed using 60 Vbeta and 13 Jbeta primers. This table comes from immunoSEQ multiplex PCR, and its TCRdb copy is limited to in-frame clones, with some not included. The sample carries hundreds of thousands of clones, around four fifths recorded once. This clone was recorded many times. Sequencing was done on a sample of PBMCs. The chain joins TRBV5-6 to TRBJ1-6, with D tentatively TRBD1 (5 bases). The clonotype was recovered from a woman in her forties in good health and CMV-seronegative. The CDR3 DNA follows: TGTGCCAGCAGCTTGGCAAGACAGCCCTATTCACCCCTCCACTTT. Its translation: CASSLARQPYSPLHF. Based on the CDR3 plus reference TRBV5-6 and TRBJ1-6, the full variable domain is DAGVTQSPTHLIKTRGQQVTLRCSPKSGHDTVSWYQQALGQGPQFIFQYYEEEERQRGNFPDRFSGHQFPNYSSELNVNALLLGDSALYLCASSLARQPYSPLHFGNGTRLTVT.